These 27 T cell receptor beta chains were all obtained from the same sample, sequenced in a study of regulatory T cells in long-lasting Graves disease. Time point defined: persistent/refractory GD, antithyroid drugs over 5 years with positive TRAb. Scientists built the TCR library using RNA that was extracted from PBMCs. According to the study, TCR beta libraries were built with iRepertoire HTBI primers and CDR3-region Arm-PCR. One entry per CDR3 protein results from TCRdb running MiXCR on the multiplex PCR reads. The data contain around 460,000 distinct CDR3 sequences, around a fifth of them seen just once; the ten biggest clones take up 13%. The specimen was peripheral blood mononuclear cells (PBMCs), collected when the disease was refractory, from a patient treated with antithyroid drugs. Source of these receptors: a female donor with Graves disease.

The genes are TRBV7-3 and TRBJ2-5; D not certain. V lost 0 bases and J 3 bases, leaving 11 bases between the germline ends. The CDR3 has 15 residues. Germline loops: CDR1 SGHTA, CDR2 FQGTGA. The CDR3 here is CASSLTGHREETQYF. CDR3 coding DNA: TGTGCCAGCAGCTTAACGGGCCACCGAGAAGAGACCCAGTACTTC.

This clonotype turned up a few times. The chain employs TRBV6-1 and TRBJ2-7; TRBD2 agrees at 8 bases. This CDR3 spans 15 amino acids. J gave up 7 bases and V 5 bases, and 13 bases lay outside the gene matches. CDR1 and CDR2 (germline): MNHNS, SASEGT. The CDR3 sequence: CASSTGLAGMGEQYF. CDR3 sequence (DNA): TGTGCCAGCAGTACCGGACTAGCCGGGATGGGGGAGCAGTACTTC.

This clonotype was recorded at least ten times. This chain joins TRBV13 and TRBJ1-4; tentatively, D is TRBD1 (5 bases). Germline V lookup: CDR1 PRHDT, CDR2 FYEKMQ (reference sequence). This CDR3 is 14 amino acids long. The V end was cut by 7 bases, the J end by 7 bases, with 16 bases between. CDR3 sequence: CASTPAGKREKLFF. The CDR3 nucleotides are TGTGCCAGCACTCCTGCAGGGAAGCGTGAAAAACTGTTTTTT.

This clonotype was recorded at least ten times. The rearrangement links TRBV7-2 to TRBJ1-2; D ambiguous. The length of the CDR3 is 14 residues. CDR1 is SGHTA and CDR2 is FQGNSA in the germline V gene. V was trimmed by 1 base and J by 2 bases, leaving 8 bases between them. This CDR3 reads CASSLEVGNYGYTF. The CDR3 DNA reads TGTGCCAGCAGCTTAGAAGTCGGCAACTATGGCTACACCTTC.

On this clonotype itself: A read error may explain this, as a much larger clone is one base away. No conserved phenylalanine or tryptophan ends this CDR3, so it is likely a read error. In nucleotides, the CDR3 is TGTGCCAGCAGTGAAGTCCACAGATCCTATGGCTACACCATC. It translates to CASSEVHRSYGYTI. V and J are TRBV6-1 and TRBJ1-2; D uncertain. The CDR3 spans 14 residues. Germline lookup yields CDR1 MNHNS and CDR2 SASEGT. Trimming took 1 base from V and 4 from J, leaving 10 bases between them.

This clonotype was counted a few times. J is TRBJ1-4 and V is TRBV6-1, with D perhaps matching TRBD1 (6 bases). The germline V gene encodes CDR1 MNHNS and CDR2 SASEGT. The CDR3 runs to 14 residues. V shed 6 bases and J shed 7 bases, with 15 bases lying between them. CDR3 coding DNA: TGTGCCAGCAGACAGGGTTTGGTTAGTGAAAAACTGTTTTTT. Translation gives CASRQGLVSEKLFF.

This clonotype has only a few counts. The chain employs TRBV6-1 and TRBJ1-1; the D gene is possibly TRBD1 (6 bases). Germline-derived CDR1 and CDR2 are MNHNS and SASEGT. The CDR3 length is 12 residues. Trimming cost V 7 bases and J 12 bases, with 18 bases left between them. CDR3 protein: CASNVQGNRPFF. The DNA for the CDR3 is TGTGCCAGCAACGTACAGGGAAATCGACCTTTCTTT.

This clonotype turned up a few times. The chain recombines TRBV7-2 with TRBJ1-1; D is unclear. V was shortened by 3 bases and J by 6 bases, with 14 bases between the two germline ends. Per the germline V gene, CDR1 is SGHTA and CDR2 is FQGNSA. The CDR3 length is 14 residues. The CDR3 region has the DNA TGTGCCAGCAGCTTCATCGTCGGGCGGGCTGAAGCTTTCTTT. Protein: CASSFIVGRAEAFF.

This clonotype was seen repeatedly, ten times or more. The V gene is TRBV7-2, the J gene TRBJ1-5; D uncertain. CDR3 length: 15 residues. Trimming took off 1 base at V and 7 bases at J, with 14 bases between the two ends. Looked up from germline, CDR1 is SGHTA and CDR2 is FQGNSA. The CDR3 coding sequence is TGTGCCAGCAGCTTAGAGGTAGGGCCGGGGCAGCCCCAGCATTTT. Encoded protein: CASSLEVGPGQPQHF.

This clonotype was counted only a few times. In DNA form, the CDR3 reads TGTGCCAGCAGCGTAGTCCCGACGGAGGGGGGCGAGCAGTACTTC. Translation gives CASSVVPTEGGEQYF. The chain couples TRBV9 to TRBJ2-7; either TRBD1 or TRBD2 may fit D (6 bases each). Germline CDR1 and CDR2: SGDLS and YYNGEE. The ends were cut back, 0 bases at V and 6 bases at J, with 16 bases in the middle. The length of the CDR3 is 15 residues.

This clonotype was picked up a small number of times. J is TRBJ2-2 and V is TRBV6-5, with 10 bases fitting TRBD2. This CDR3 region has 16 residues. Germline CDR1 reads MNHEY; CDR2 reads SVGAGI. The ends lost 2 bases at V and 0 bases at J; junction bases unmatched: 0. This CDR3 is CASSYGTSANTGELFF. The CDR3 coding sequence is TGTGCCAGCAGTTACGGGACTAGCGCGAACACCGGGGAGCTGTTTTTT.

A remark on this clonotype: The likely explanation is a read error, given a far larger clone one base away. The chain couples TRBV7-9 to TRBJ2-5; TRBD1 aligns across 8 bases. Germline trimming cut 11 bases from V and 4 bases from J; bases unmatched to any gene: 6. Germline CDR1 is SEHNR and CDR2 is FQNEAQ (reference sequence). The CDR3 runs 12 residues. As DNA, the CDR3 is TGTGCCGGCCAACAGGGGGGAGAGACCCAGTACTTC. It yields the protein CAGQQGGETQYF.

This CDR3 reads CASSLVGQDSNYGYTF. The CDR3 nucleotides are TGTGCCAGCAGCTTAGTAGGACAGGACTCTAACTATGGCTACACCTTC. V and J are TRBV7-2 and TRBJ1-2; 7 bases match TRBD1. The J segment lost 0 bases and the V segment lost 1 base, leaving 5 bases of the junction unmatched. The germline gives CDR1 SGHTA, CDR2 FQGNSA. The CDR3 has 16 residues.

The chain recombines TRBV6-5 with TRBJ2-3; weak D call: TRBD1 (6 bases). Deletions cut 3 bases from V and 0 bases from J, with 13 bases between. The CDR3 extends over 16 amino acids. Germline values: CDR1 MNHEY, CDR2 SVGAGI. The CDR3 DNA is TGTGCCAGCAGTTATGTAGCAGGGGAAAGCACAGATACGCAGTATTTT. Its translation: CASSYVAGESTDTQYF.

The chain carries TRBV10-3 and TRBJ1-1; D is perhaps TRBD1 (5 bases). The CDR3 sequence is 13 residues long. CDR1 is ENHRY, CDR2 SYGVKD, per germline. V shed 7 bases and J shed 1 base, with 10 bases lying between them. The CDR3 DNA is TGTGCCATCAAGGGACGGGAGAACACTGAAGCTTTCTTT. Protein product: CAIKGRENTEAFF.

The sample holds a few counts of this clonotype. The V and J genes are TRBV28 and TRBJ2-7, with D perhaps TRBD1 (5 bases). Trimming cost V 5 bases and J 7 bases, with 12 bases left between them. The CDR3 runs 12 residues. Germline CDR1 is MDHEN and CDR2 is SYDVKM. The CDR3 here is CASSASGLEQYF. The CDR3 nucleotides are TGTGCCAGCAGTGCGTCAGGGCTTGAGCAGTACTTC.

This clonotype was observed at least ten times. The chain carries TRBV28 and TRBJ1-2; D call uncertain. CDR1 and CDR2 from the germline V gene are MDHEN and SYDVKM. Deletions cut 6 bases from V and 6 bases from J, with 11 bases between. This CDR3 contains 12 residues. The CDR3 here is CASRPSQDGYTF. The CDR3 DNA reads TGTGCCAGCAGGCCCTCCCAGGATGGCTACACCTTC.

The table lists this clonotype with many counts. V usage is TRBV15 and J usage is TRBJ1-2, with unresolved D. CDR3 length: 13 residues. With 3 bases removed from V and 5 bases from J, the gap between germline ends came to 10 bases. CDR1 and CDR2 (germline): LNHNV, YYDKDF (reference sequence). CDR3 region: CATSSDRSYGYTF. The CDR3 nucleotides are TGTGCCACCAGCAGTGATAGATCATATGGCTACACCTTC.

This chain joins TRBV13 and TRBJ2-6; D gene unclear. The ends were cut back, 5 bases at V and 0 bases at J, with 11 bases in the middle. CDR3 length: 16 amino acids. Germline-derived CDR1 and CDR2 are PRHDT and FYEKMQ (reference sequence). The CDR3: CASSKHFSSGANVLTF. For the CDR3, the DNA is TGTGCCAGCAGCAAACACTTTTCCTCTGGGGCCAACGTCCTGACTTTC.

This clonotype has at least ten counts. The chain is built from TRBV3-1 and TRBJ1-4; D ambiguous. Trimming took 0 bases from V and 4 from J, leaving 9 bases between them. The CDR3 runs to 15 residues. Germline CDR1 is LGHDT and CDR2 is YNNKEL (reference sequence). CDR3 residues: CASSQESGFNEKLFF. The CDR3 DNA is TGTGCCAGCAGCCAAGAATCCGGTTTTAATGAAAAACTGTTTTTT.

This clonotype was observed many times. V usage is TRBV20-1 and J usage is TRBJ2-7; 9 positions match TRBD2. CDR1 is DFQATT, CDR2 SNEGSKA, per germline (reference sequence). Germline trimming cut 5 bases from V and 0 bases from J; bases unmatched to any gene: 11. The length of the CDR3 is 16 residues. CDR3 sequence: CSAAHRGGGSSYEQYF. The DNA of the CDR3 is TGCAGTGCTGCTCACCGCGGGGGGGGGAGCTCCTACGAGCAGTACTTC.

Only a few counts were recorded for this clonotype. The CDR3 bases are TGCAGCGTCAAACAGACAGGTTGGGAAAAACTGTTTTTT. It codes for CSVKQTGWEKLFF. The J gene is TRBJ1-4, the V gene TRBV29-1, with D perhaps TRBD1 (6 bases). V shed 6 bases and J shed 8 bases, with 16 bases lying between them. CDR1 and CDR2 (germline): SQVTM, ANQGSEA. The CDR3 contains 13 residues. Full variable domain (missing parts from reference TRBV29-1 and TRBJ1-4): SAVISQKPSRDICQRGTSLTIQCQVDSQVTMMFWYRQQPGQSLTLIATANQGSEATYESGFVIDKFPISRPNLTFSTLTVSNMSPEDSSIYLCSVKQTGWEKLFFGSGTQLSVL.

The table lists this clonotype with many counts. V usage is TRBV6-1 and J usage is TRBJ2-5, with D unresolved. Trimming stripped 6 bases from V and 7 bases from J, with 9 bases between. Germline values: CDR1 MNHNS, CDR2 SASEGT. CDR3 length: 11 residues. The chain's CDR3 is CASSAMSTQYF. The CDR3 DNA is TGTGCCAGCAGCGCGATGTCGACCCAGTACTTC.

The chain is built from TRBV7-9 and TRBJ1-2; D possibly corresponds to TRBD1 (5 bases). Germline lookup yields CDR1 SEHNR and CDR2 FQNEAQ (reference sequence). V lost 5 bases and J lost 6, with 13 bases in between. This CDR3 spans 13 amino acids. CDR3 protein: CASSTEQVHGYTF. CDR3 nucleotide sequence: TGTGCCAGCAGCACCGAACAGGTTCATGGCTACACCTTC.

Comments on this clonotype: With only one base between it and a far larger clone, this is likely a read error. This rearrangement joins TRBV10-3 to TRBJ1-6; 7 nucleotides agree with TRBD1. Per germline, CDR1 ENHRY and CDR2 SYGVKD. CDR3 length: 16 amino acids. The V and J ends lost 5 bases and 5 bases, in that order; junction bases with no gene match: 9. For the CDR3, the DNA is TGTGCCATCAGTCCCCAAGGGGGCGGCGATAATTCACCCCTCCACTTT. Its protein is CAISPQGGGDNSPLHF.

This clonotype was counted at least ten times. The chain recombines TRBV2 with TRBJ2-5; D remains ambiguous. The CDR3 loop spans 14 amino acids. Trimming shortened V by 6 bases and J by 5 bases, and 16 bases separated the two germline ends. Per the germline V gene, CDR1 is SNHLY and CDR2 is FYNNEI. The DNA for the CDR3 is TGTGCCAGCAGCCCGGAGAGTGTGGGGGAGACCCAGTACTTC. Protein: CASSPESVGETQYF. The whole variable domain, filled in from reference TRBV2 and TRBJ2-5, reads EPEVTQTPSHQVTQMGQEVILRCVPISNHLYFYWYRQILGQKVEFLVSFYNNEISEKSEIFDDQFSVERPDGSNFTLKIRSTKLEDSAMYFCASSPESVGETQYFGPGTRLLVL.

The chain employs TRBV7-2 and TRBJ2-2; D possibly corresponds to TRBD1 (6 bases). CDR3 length: 15 amino acids. The germline CDR1 and CDR2 sequences are SGHTA and FQGNSA. The germline V and J ends were trimmed by 1 base and 3 bases, with 9 bases remaining between them. CDR3 residues: CASSLVTGYTGELFF. The CDR3 DNA reads TGTGCCAGCAGCTTAGTTACAGGGTACACCGGGGAGCTGTTTTTT.